Following are 5 T cell receptor beta chains from one sample sequenced in a study of identical twins. TCRdb reanalysed the 5' RACE reads using MiXCR and keeps one entry per CDR3 protein. Of hundreds of thousands of distinct CDR3 sequences in the sample, 9% to 15% were seen once. These same records also appear under a second study, on yellow fever vaccine responses in identical twins.

Sample: PBMCs. These receptors came from a young woman in good health.

The rearrangement joins TRBV4-1 to TRBJ2-7; D gene ambiguous. Per germline, CDR1 MGHRA and CDR2 YSYEKL. CDR3 length: 14 amino acids. Trimming stripped 3 bases from V and 2 bases from J, with 11 bases between. The CDR3 bases are TGCGCCAGCAGCCATCGCACACAACCCTACGAGCAGTACTTC. This sequence encodes CASSHRTQPYEQYF.

This clonotype has only a few counts. The chain links TRBV6-4 to TRBJ2-3, with D possibly TRBD2 on 5 matching bases. This CDR3 spans 15 amino acids. Germline V gene lookup returns CDR1 MRHNA and CDR2 SNTAGT. V was cut by 3 bases and J by 6 bases, with 16 bases left in between. As DNA, the CDR3 is TGTGCCAGCAGTGAAGAGGTGGGAGTAACGGATACGCAGTATTTT. This translates into CASSEEVGVTDTQYF.

The table lists this clonotype with a few counts. This CDR3 is CASSLLAGEIGEQFF. CDR3 coding DNA: TGTGCCAGCAGCCTACTAGCGGGAGAAATCGGTGAGCAGTTCTTC. V is TRBV9 and J is TRBJ2-1, with 11 bases aligning to TRBD2. The CDR3 is 15 amino acids. Germline V lookup: CDR1 SGDLS, CDR2 YYNGEE. V was clipped by 4 bases and J by 9 bases; unmatched bases: 9.

This clonotype was counted many times. The chain links TRBV12-3 or TRBV12-4 to TRBJ2-3, with D perhaps TRBD2 (5 bases). The germline V and J ends were trimmed by 8 bases and 4 bases, with 10 bases remaining between them. This CDR3 comprises 12 residues. The CDR3: CASGRSPDTQYF. CDR3 DNA: TGTGCCAGCGGGAGATCCCCAGATACGCAGTATTTT.

This clonotype was seen a handful of times. The chain is built from TRBV19 and TRBJ1-1; 7 nucleotides line up with TRBD1. V gave up 11 bases and J gave up 1 base; unmatched junction bases: 7. CDR3 length: 13 amino acids. CDR1 LNHDA and CDR2 SQIVND come from the germline V gene (reference sequence). CDR3 nucleotide sequence: TGTGCCTGTTCGGGACAGTGGAACACTGAAGCTTTCTTT. Translation gives CACSGQWNTEAFF. Full variable domain (remainder filled in from reference TRBV19 and TRBJ1-1): DGGITQSPKYLFRKEGQNVTLSCEQNLNHDAMYWYRQDPGQGLRLIYYSQIVNDFQKGDIAEGYSVSREKKESFPLTVTSAQKNPTAFYLCACSGQWNTEAFFGQGTRLTVV.